This T cell receptor (beta chain) is from a study of T cells after yellow fever vaccination (dated by TCRdb to the late 2010s). Background on the whole study: The SMART-Seq v4 Ultra Low Input RNA kit was used to prepare libraries from fractions with low cell numbers. Two healthy male donors made up the cohort, one aged 18 to 29 years and the other aged 30 to 40 years. Bulk TCR alpha and beta repertoires were sequenced longitudinally to track T-cell clones before and after primary and booster YFV17D yellow fever vaccination. Blood samples were taken at several timepoints before and after primary and secondary immunization, and bulk PBMC replicates and cell subsets were isolated.

Synthesis of TCR cDNA relied on 5'RACE template switching, a step that introduced a universal primer site along with unique molecular identifiers. cDNA synthesis was primed from both the TCR alpha and TCR beta constant segments. Library amplification involved two PCR steps, and the second step added sample barcodes and sequencing adapters. Sequencing of libraries was done on Illumina HiSeq 2500 (2x100 bp) or NovaSeq (2x150 bp). The authors' analysis ran thus. MIGEC was used to demultiplex reads and collapse the reads into UMI consensus sequences, and MiXCR was used for V(D)J alignment. Clonotypes responding to the vaccine were identified with edgeR on replicate PBMC samples, with the criteria of FDR below 0.01 and a log2 fold change above 5 up to day 15. Bulk clonotypes were assigned CD4 or CD8 identity according to which sequenced CD4 or CD8 repertoire held them at higher abundance. Using fastp at Q25 and MiXCR, TCRdb reprocessed the public reads and kept productive beta chains. When rows share a CDR3 protein, they turn into one entry using the most common DNA and genes. Clone size and V and J calls follow TCRdb, not the original study. The sample table records about 340,000 distinct CDR3 sequences; 7.5% to 9% of these occur just once. Of the sample, 18% falls within the top ten clones.

This clonotype was detected only a few times. Its antigen is unknown. Base quality data are lacking; no much larger clone is found one base away. The paper as a whole reports these results and caveats: Computational filtering was required because FACS-sorted repertoires could contain abundant contaminating clonotypes from the bulk population. The secondary T-cell response was found to be weaker but faster than the primary response, with a peak reached on day 5 rather than on day 15. Most clones expanded after primary vaccination (almost 97% of CD4 and 88% of CD8) were re-detected after the booster, suggesting that broad memory maintenance occurred. The study included only two donors, which limits how far the findings can be generalized. A small share of clonotypes was detected in both CD4 and CD8 compartments, with the overlap likely arising from convergent recombination.

V is pared back by 5 bases and J by 0 bases, with 16 bases lying between the germline termini. The CDR3 goes from the cysteine to the phenylalanine over 16 residues. Just CDR3 DNA is preserved here, 48 bases in frame from base 1. Taken from the germline V gene (reference sequence), the CDR1 and CDR2 loops are LGHDT and YNNKEL. The treatment or condition label, as the study defines it: live attenuated yellow fever vaccine strain. Two biological replicates of bulk PBMCs were collected at each blood-draw timepoint. A standard Ficoll-Paque protocol was used to isolate PBMCs from peripheral blood. TriZol was used to extract RNA from bulk PBMCs, from CD4 and CD8 fractions, and from dextramer-positive and dextramer-negative fractions.

The source material was PBMCs, sampled on the day of the first yellow fever vaccination. Recombination connected TRBV3-1 to TRBJ1-1; perhaps TRBD1 is the D gene, with 6 bases matching. The source is a man between 18 and 29 years old who received the YFV17D yellow fever vaccine. The nucleotide sequence reads as follows: TGTGCCAGCAGCATACGCCCCAGGGGTCTGAACACTGAAGCTTTCTTT. It encodes CASSIRPRGLNTEAFF.